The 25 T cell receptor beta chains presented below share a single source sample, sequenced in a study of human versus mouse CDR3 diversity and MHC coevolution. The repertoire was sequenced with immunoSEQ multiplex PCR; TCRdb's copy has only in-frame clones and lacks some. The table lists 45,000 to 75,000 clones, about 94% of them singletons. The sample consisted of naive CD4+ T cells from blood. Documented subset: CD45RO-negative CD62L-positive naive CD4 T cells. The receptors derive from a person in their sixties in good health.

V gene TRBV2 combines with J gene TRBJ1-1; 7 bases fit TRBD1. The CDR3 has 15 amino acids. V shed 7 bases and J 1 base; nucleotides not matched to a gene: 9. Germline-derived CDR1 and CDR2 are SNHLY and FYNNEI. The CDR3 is CASKGLQGGNTEAFF. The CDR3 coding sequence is TGTGCCAGCAAGGGCCTCCAGGGGGGGAACACTGAAGCTTTCTTT.

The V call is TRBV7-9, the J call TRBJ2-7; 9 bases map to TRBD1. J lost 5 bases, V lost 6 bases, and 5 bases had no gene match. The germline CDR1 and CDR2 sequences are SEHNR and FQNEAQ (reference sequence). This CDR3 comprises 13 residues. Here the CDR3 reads CASRSQGANEQYF. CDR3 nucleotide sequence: TGTGCCAGCAGATCACAGGGGGCCAACGAGCAGTACTTC. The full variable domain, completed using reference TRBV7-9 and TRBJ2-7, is DTGVSQNPRHKITKRGQNVTFRCDPISEHNRLYWYRQTLGQGPEFLTYFQNEAQLEKSRLLSDRFSAERPKGSFSTLEIQRTEQGDSAMYLCASRSQGANEQYFGPGTRLTVT.

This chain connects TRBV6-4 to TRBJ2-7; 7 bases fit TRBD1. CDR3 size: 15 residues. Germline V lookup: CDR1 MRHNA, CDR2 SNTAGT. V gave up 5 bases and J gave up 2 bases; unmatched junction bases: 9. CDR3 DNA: TGTGCCAGCAGTCCATCTCCGGGACAGACCTACGAGCAGTACTTC. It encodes CASSPSPGQTYEQYF.

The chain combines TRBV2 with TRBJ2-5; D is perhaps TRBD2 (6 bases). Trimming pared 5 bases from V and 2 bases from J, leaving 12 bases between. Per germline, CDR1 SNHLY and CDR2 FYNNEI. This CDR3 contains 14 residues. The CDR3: CASSRDSLQETQYF. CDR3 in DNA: TGTGCCAGCAGTCGGGACTCCTTGCAAGAGACCCAGTACTTC.

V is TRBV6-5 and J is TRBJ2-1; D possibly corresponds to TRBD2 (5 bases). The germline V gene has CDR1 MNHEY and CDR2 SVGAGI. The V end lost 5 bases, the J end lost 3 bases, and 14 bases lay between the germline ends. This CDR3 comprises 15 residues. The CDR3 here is CASSGHNRGYNEQFF. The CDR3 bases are TGTGCCAGCAGTGGTCACAACCGGGGCTACAATGAGCAGTTCTTC.

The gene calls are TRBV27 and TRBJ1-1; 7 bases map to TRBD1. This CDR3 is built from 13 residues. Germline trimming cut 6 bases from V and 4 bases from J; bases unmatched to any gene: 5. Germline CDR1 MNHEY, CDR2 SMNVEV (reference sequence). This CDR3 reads CASSIRDSTEAFF. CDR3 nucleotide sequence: TGTGCCAGCAGCATCCGGGACAGCACTGAAGCTTTCTTT.

CDR3 protein: CASTQGQGGGEQYF. CDR3 in DNA: TGCGCCAGCACTCAAGGACAGGGGGGCGGCGAGCAGTACTTC. The chain couples TRBV5-1 to TRBJ2-7, with 10 bases aligning to TRBD1. CDR3 size: 14 residues. Trimming at V came to 6 bases and at J to 6 bases, leaving 9 bases not matched to a gene. Germline V gene sequence: CDR1 SGHRS, CDR2 YFSETQ.

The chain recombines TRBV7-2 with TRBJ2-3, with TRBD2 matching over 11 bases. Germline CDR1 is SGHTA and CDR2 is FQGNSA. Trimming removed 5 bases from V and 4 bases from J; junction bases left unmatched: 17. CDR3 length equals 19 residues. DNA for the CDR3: TGTGCCAGCAGCCCCGGGACTAGCGGCCCTACCCTCGAAGCAGATACGCAGTATTTT. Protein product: CASSPGTSGPTLEADTQYF.

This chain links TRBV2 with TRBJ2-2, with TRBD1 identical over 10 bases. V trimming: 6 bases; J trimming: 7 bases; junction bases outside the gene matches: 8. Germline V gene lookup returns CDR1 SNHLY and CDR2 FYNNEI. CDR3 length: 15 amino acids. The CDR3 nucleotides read TGTGCCAGCAGGACCGACAGGGGGCGCGTCGGGGAGCTGTTTTTT. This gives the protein CASRTDRGRVGELFF.

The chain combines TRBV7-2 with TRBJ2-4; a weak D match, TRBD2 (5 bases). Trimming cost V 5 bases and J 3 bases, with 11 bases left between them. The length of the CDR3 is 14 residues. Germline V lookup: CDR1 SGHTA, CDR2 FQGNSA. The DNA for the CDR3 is TGTGCCAGCAGCCCGACGAGGGACAAAAACATTCAGTACTTC. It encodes CASSPTRDKNIQYF.

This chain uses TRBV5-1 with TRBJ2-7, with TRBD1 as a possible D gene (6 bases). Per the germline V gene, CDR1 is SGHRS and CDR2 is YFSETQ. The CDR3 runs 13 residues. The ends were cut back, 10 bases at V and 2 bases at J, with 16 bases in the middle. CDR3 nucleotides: TGCGCCTCATCTAAAGACAGGCCCTACGAGCAGTACTTC. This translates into CASSKDRPYEQYF.

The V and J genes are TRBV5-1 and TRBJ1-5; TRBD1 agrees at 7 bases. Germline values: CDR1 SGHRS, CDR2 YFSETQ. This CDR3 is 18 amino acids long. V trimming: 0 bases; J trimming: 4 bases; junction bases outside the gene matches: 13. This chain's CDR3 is CASSLAPTGTQGNQPQHF. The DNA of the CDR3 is TGCGCCAGCAGCTTGGCCCCGACAGGGACCCAAGGTAATCAGCCCCAGCATTTT.

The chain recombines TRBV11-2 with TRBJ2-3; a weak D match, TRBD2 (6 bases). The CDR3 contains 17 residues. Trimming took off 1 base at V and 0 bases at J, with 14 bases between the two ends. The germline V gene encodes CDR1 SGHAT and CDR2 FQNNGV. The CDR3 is CASSLARTTTSTDTQYF. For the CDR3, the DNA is TGTGCCAGCAGCTTAGCCCGGACTACTACTAGCACAGATACGCAGTATTTT.

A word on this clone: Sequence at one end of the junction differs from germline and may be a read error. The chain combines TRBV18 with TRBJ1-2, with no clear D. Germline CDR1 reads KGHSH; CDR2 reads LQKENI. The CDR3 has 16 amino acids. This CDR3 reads CASSPLEQRANYGYTF. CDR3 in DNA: TGTGCCAGCTCCCCACTAGAGCAGCGAGCTAACTATGGCTACACCTTC.

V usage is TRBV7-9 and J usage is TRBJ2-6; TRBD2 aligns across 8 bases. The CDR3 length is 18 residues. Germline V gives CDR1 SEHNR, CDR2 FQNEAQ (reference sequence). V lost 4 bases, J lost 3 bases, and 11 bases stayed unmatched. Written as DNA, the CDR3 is TGTGCCAGCAGCTCCGAACGGGGGGGCGCGGTTGGGGCCAACGTCCTGACTTTC. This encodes CASSSERGGAVGANVLTF.

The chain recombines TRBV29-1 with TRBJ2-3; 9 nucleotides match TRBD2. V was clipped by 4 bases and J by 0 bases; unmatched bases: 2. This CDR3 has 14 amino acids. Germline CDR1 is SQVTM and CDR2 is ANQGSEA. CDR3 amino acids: CSVATSGSTDTQYF. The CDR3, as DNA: TGCAGCGTTGCAACTAGCGGGAGCACAGATACGCAGTATTTT.

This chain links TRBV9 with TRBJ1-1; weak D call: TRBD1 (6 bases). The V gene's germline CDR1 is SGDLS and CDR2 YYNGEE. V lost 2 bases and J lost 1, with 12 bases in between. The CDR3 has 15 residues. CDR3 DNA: TGTGCCAGCAGCGTCACCGGGACAAAGAACACTGAAGCTTTCTTT. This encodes CASSVTGTKNTEAFF.

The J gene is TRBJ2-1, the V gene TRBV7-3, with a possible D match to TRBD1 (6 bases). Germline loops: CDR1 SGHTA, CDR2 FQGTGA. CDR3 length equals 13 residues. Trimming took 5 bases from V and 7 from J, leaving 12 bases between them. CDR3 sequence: CASSPQGGNEQFF. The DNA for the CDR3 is TGTGCCAGCAGCCCACAGGGTGGTAATGAGCAGTTCTTC.

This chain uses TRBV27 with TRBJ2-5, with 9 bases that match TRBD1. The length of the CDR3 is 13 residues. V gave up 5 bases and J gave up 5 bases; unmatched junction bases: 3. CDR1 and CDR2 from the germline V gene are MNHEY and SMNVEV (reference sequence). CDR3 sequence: CASSLDRGETQYF. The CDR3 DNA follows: TGTGCCAGCAGTCTGGACAGGGGTGAGACCCAGTACTTC.

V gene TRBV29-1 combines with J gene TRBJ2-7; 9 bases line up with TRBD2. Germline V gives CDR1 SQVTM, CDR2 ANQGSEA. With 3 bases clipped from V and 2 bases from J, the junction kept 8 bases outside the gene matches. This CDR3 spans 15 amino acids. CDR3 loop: CSVEAPLAGTYEQYF. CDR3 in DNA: TGCAGCGTTGAGGCCCCGCTAGCGGGAACCTACGAGCAGTACTTC.

The CDR3 region is CASSDSQGYGYTF. The DNA of the CDR3 is TGTGCCAGCAGTGACTCTCAGGGCTATGGCTACACCTTC. V and J are TRBV6-4 and TRBJ1-2, with a possible D match to TRBD1 (5 bases). Germline values: CDR1 MRHNA, CDR2 SNTAGT. There are 13 residues in the CDR3. Trimming removed 0 bases from V and 4 bases from J, with 6 bases in between.

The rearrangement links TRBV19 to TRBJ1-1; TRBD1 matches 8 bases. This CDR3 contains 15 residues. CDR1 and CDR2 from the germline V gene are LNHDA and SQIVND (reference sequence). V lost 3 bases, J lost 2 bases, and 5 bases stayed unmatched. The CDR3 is CASSIFGQGNTEAFF. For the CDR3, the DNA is TGTGCCAGTAGTATCTTCGGACAGGGAAACACTGAAGCTTTCTTT.

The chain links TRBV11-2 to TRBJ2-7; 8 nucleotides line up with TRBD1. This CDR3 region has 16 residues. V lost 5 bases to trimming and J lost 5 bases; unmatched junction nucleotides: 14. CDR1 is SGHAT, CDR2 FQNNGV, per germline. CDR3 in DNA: TGTGCCAGCAGCGTGGACAGGGCTAGCTGGTCCCACGAGCAGTACTTC. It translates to CASSVDRASWSHEQYF. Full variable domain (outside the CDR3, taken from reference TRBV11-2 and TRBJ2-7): EAGVAQSPRYKIIEKRQSVAFWCNPISGHATLYWYQQILGQGPKLLIQFQNNGVVDDSQLPKDRFSAERLKGVDSTLKIQPAKLEDSAVYLCASSVDRASWSHEQYFGPGTRLTVT.

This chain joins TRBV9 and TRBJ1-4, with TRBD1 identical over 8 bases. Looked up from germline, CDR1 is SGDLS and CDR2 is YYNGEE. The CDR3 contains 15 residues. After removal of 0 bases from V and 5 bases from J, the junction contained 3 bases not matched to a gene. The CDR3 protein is CASSVGTGINEKLFF. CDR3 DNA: TGTGCCAGCAGCGTAGGGACAGGGATAAATGAAAAACTGTTTTTT.

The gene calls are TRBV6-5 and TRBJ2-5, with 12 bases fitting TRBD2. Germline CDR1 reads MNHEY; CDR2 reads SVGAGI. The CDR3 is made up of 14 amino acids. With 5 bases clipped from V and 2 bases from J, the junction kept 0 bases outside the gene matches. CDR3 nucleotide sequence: TGTGCCAGCAGTCTAGCGGGAGGGCAAGAGACCCAGTACTTC. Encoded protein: CASSLAGGQETQYF.